This T cell receptor beta chain was documented in a study of metastatic and nonmetastatic thyroid tumors. Note on this clone: Its antigen is unidentified.

No patient had received any treatment before thyroid surgery. Study-level results: Benign nodules were reported to have significantly lower TCR beta diversity than malignant thyroid tumors, in blood and tumor.

Per germline, CDR1 LGHNA and CDR2 YNFKEQ. The germline V and J ends were trimmed by 1 base and 0 bases, with 10 bases remaining between them. The CDR3 has 15 amino acids. In the original processing: For papillary thyroid cancer, a distant-metastasis classifier was constructed from CDR3 differences observed across clinicopathological groups. Via MiXCR, TCRdb re-called the PCR reads. TCRdb's processing, not the authors' own work, is the source of the V and J calls. The sample carries tens of thousands of clones, 20% to 30% recorded once. The TCR comes from a male donor with papillary thyroid cancer or a benign thyroid nodule (not recorded which). Some clones in this sample may be carry-over from other donors' samples. Sequenced material: blood. The chain carries TRBV4-2 and TRBJ2-7, with a weak D call TRBD1 (5 bases). CDR3 sequence reads: CASSQGGRDSYEQYF. DNA of the CDR3: TGTGCCAGCAGCCAAGGAGGCAGGGACTCCTACGAGCAGTACTTC.